A selection of T cell receptor beta chains follows, all from one sample in a study of identical twins. From the 5' RACE reads, TCRdb called clonotypes with MiXCR, one entry per CDR3 protein. The table includes 210,000 or so distinct CDR3 sequences, less than 8% detected once. A further study also used this sample, focusing on yellow fever vaccine responses in identical twins.

Sequenced: memory (CD45RO+) T cells sorted from blood. The receptor set was obtained from a woman under 30 in good health. CDR3s include the opening cysteine and the closing phenylalanine or tryptophan. D genes are given only for firm matches. Size is stated for part of the rows, as once, few or many counts, or as a class when the clone is expanded.

clone_size	v_call	j_call	d_call	cdr3_nt	cdr3_aa
NA	TRBV10-3	TRBJ2-2	NA	TGTGCCATCCGGGACATGCCAACCGGGGAGCTGTTTTTT	CAIRDMPTGELFF
few	TRBV6-1	TRBJ1-5	NA	TGTGCCACCCGACTCTACCTGGGACGGGGTCAGCCCCAGCATTTT	CATRLYLGRGQPQHF
NA	TRBV7-3	TRBJ1-5	NA	TGTGCCAGCACCCGGAGGGGGGCTAGCACAGATACGCAGCATTTT	CASTRRGASTDTQHF
many	TRBV20-1	TRBJ2-7	TRBD1	TGCAGTGCTCATTCCCCCCGGGGACAGACCTACGAGCAGTACTTC	CSAHSPRGQTYEQYF
NA	TRBV2	TRBJ2-7	TRBD2	TGTGCCAGCAGTGAAGATCCTAGCGGGAGGGTCGCCTACGAGCAGTACTTC	CASSEDPSGRVAYEQYF
many	TRBV5-1	TRBJ1-6	TRBD1	TGCGCCAGCAGCTTTATAGGGACAGAAAATTCACCCCTCCACTTT	CASSFIGTENSPLHF
NA	TRBV2	TRBJ2-7	TRBD1	TGTGCCAGCAGTGGGACAGGGGGCAAAGGGGAGCAGTACTTC	CASSGTGGKGEQYF
many	TRBV3-1	TRBJ2-3	NA	TGTGCCAGCAGCCAAGTCAGTAGTAGCACAGATACGCAGTATTTT	CASSQVSSSTDTQYF
NA	TRBV5-6	TRBJ2-5	TRBD2	TGTGCCAGCAGCTTGGATGGTAGCGGGAGAATGGGGCAAGAGACCCAGTACTTC	CASSLDGSGRMGQETQYF
many	TRBV5-1	TRBJ2-1	TRBD2	TGCGCCAGCAGCTCTCTAGCGGGGGGGCACAATGAGCAGTTCTTC	CASSSLAGGHNEQFF
NA	TRBV7-3	TRBJ2-3	TRBD2	TGTGCCAGCAGCTCAAGCGGGGGGAGCACAGATACGCAGTATTTT	CASSSSGGSTDTQYF
many	TRBV7-6	TRBJ1-1	TRBD1	TGTGCCAGCAGCTTGGGCGGGACAGGGGACACTGAAGCTTTCTTT	CASSLGGTGDTEAFF
many	TRBV15	TRBJ2-2	NA	TGTGCCACCAGCACCCGAGGCGGGGAGCTGTTTTTT	CATSTRGGELFF